The text below deals with one T cell receptor beta chain. Its antigen is unknown. The source of the sample is a study of response to subunit inactivated influenza vaccine. Study observations and caveats: There was a suggestion from the authors that each seasonal influenza vaccination recruits few new T cells.

The CDR3 is 13 amino acids. Trimming removed 3 bases at V and 8 bases at J, with 13 bases between. In TCRdb, the RT-PCR reads were re-called with MiXCR into one record per CDR3 protein. This sample has about 800,000 distinct CDR3 sequences; 21% occur once, and the top ten carry 10% to 13%. The specimen was PBMCs from blood, collected about 5 days after vaccination. The TCR comes from a man in his fifties or sixties who received an inactivated influenza vaccine. The rearrangement uses TRBV7-1 and TRBJ1-2; D is unresolved. TRBV7-1 is marked as an open reading frame, function uncertain. CDR3 nucleotide sequence: TGTGCCAGCAGCTCCGGGCTCCTCGGGGGCTACACCTTC. The encoded protein is CASSSGLLGGYTF.